These 3 T cell receptor beta chains came from one sample sequenced in a study of blood T cell repertoires in COVID-19. Measured with immunoSEQ multiplex PCR; TCRdb has only the in-frame clones, and not every one. The table lists 200,000 to 250,000 clones, approximately 86% of them singletons. Sequenced: peripheral blood. The receptors shown here come from a woman aged 80 or over with acute or convalescent COVID-19.

This clone came up once. The V call is TRBV6-1, the J call TRBJ1-1; D is uncertain. In germline, CDR1 is MNHNS, CDR2 SASEGT. V was cut by 2 bases and J by 5 bases, with 18 bases left in between. The CDR3 totals 16 residues. CDR3 residues: CASSERAVGGRTEAFF. The CDR3 DNA is TGTGCCAGCAGTGAAAGGGCCGTAGGAGGGAGAACTGAAGCTTTCTTT.

This clone was observed once. V is TRBV10-3 and J is TRBJ2-3; 8 bases map to TRBD1. Germline V gene lookup returns CDR1 ENHRY and CDR2 SYGVKD. The CDR3 is 16 amino acids. Unmatched junction bases numbered 6, after V lost 3 bases and J lost 1 base. The CDR3 coding sequence is TGTGCCATCAGTGACCCCGTGACAGGGGGCACAGATACGCAGTATTTT. It encodes CAISDPVTGGTDTQYF.

This sequence joins TRBV3-1 (or the pseudogene TRBV3-2) and TRBJ1-3; D is perhaps TRBD1 (5 bases). From germline, CDR1 is LGHDT and CDR2 YNNKEL (reference sequence). The CDR3 covers 13 residues. The germline V and J ends were trimmed by 6 bases and 4 bases, with 10 bases remaining between them. The CDR3 reads CASSSNRGNTIYF. DNA of the CDR3: TGTGCCAGCAGTTCCAACAGGGGAAACACCATATATTTT.